These 10 T cell receptor beta chains were all obtained from the same sample, sequenced in a study of OX40 agonist ivuxolimab in advanced cancers. Data came from immunoSEQ multiplex PCR; TCRdb stores just in-frame clones and leaves some out. Of tens of thousands of clones listed, approximately 89% are singletons. The sample in question was CD4+ or CD8+ T cells sorted from blood, obtained in a trial of the OX40 agonist ivuxolimab. The receptors stem from an adult with an advanced solid tumor such as melanoma, head and neck, liver or kidney cancer.

This chain uses TRBV5-1 with TRBJ2-5, with a possible D match to TRBD2 (6 bases). The CDR3 spans 13 residues. V lost 7 bases to trimming and J lost 5 bases, with 15 bases between them. The germline CDR1 and CDR2 sequences are SGHRS and YFSETQ. The CDR3 sequence: CASRPGDRETQYF. The CDR3 DNA follows: TGCGCCAGCCGACCGGGAGACCGGGAGACCCAGTACTTC.

The CDR3 protein is CSVAERRGRTEAFF. The DNA of the CDR3 is TGCAGCGTCGCCGAACGGAGGGGGAGAACTGAAGCTTTCTTT. The rearrangement joins TRBV29-1 to TRBJ1-1; possibly TRBD1 for D (6 bases). V gave up 6 bases and J gave up 5 bases, with 19 bases separating them. Germline values: CDR1 SQVTM, CDR2 ANQGSEA. This CDR3 comprises 14 residues.

The V and J genes are TRBV19 and TRBJ1-4, with a possible D match to TRBD1 (6 bases). CDR1 is LNHDA, CDR2 SQIVND, per germline (reference sequence). This CDR3 comprises 15 residues. V was trimmed by 0 bases and J by 5 bases, leaving 10 bases between them. The CDR3 here is CASSIDGQRNEKLFF. CDR3 nucleotides: TGTGCCAGTAGTATAGATGGACAGCGGAATGAAAAACTGTTTTTT.

The rearrangement joins TRBV19 to TRBJ2-7; D ambiguous. Between the trimmed V and J ends, which lost 5 bases and 2 bases, there was a span of 10 bases. The CDR3 spans 13 residues. The germline V gene encodes CDR1 LNHDA and CDR2 SQIVND (reference sequence). The CDR3 sequence: CASSLGTAYEQYF. CDR3 nucleotide sequence: TGTGCCAGTAGTTTAGGAACAGCCTACGAGCAGTACTTC.

The chain has TRBV29-1 and TRBJ2-5; D may correspond to TRBD1 or TRBD2 (5 bases each). The CDR3 is made up of 13 amino acids. Germline CDR1 and CDR2: SQVTM and ANQGSEA. The germline V and J ends were trimmed by 7 bases and 5 bases, with 17 bases remaining between them. Here the CDR3 reads CSGDLGSGETQYF. CDR3 DNA: TGCAGCGGGGACCTAGGGTCCGGGGAGACCCAGTACTTC.

The gene calls are TRBV6-6 and TRBJ1-4, with 8 bases fitting TRBD1. Trimming removed 5 bases from V and 1 base from J; junction bases left unmatched: 3. Germline V gene lookup returns CDR1 MNHNY and CDR2 SVGAGI (reference sequence). This CDR3 comprises 15 residues. CDR3 loop: CASSLDRGTNEKLFF. CDR3 bases: TGTGCCAGCAGTCTCGACAGGGGAACTAATGAAAAACTGTTTTTT.

V usage is TRBV10-3 and J usage is TRBJ1-6, with a weak D call TRBD1 (5 bases). V lost 0 bases and J 15 bases, leaving 18 bases between the germline ends. This CDR3 contains 15 residues. Germline V gene sequence: CDR1 ENHRY, CDR2 SYGVKD. The CDR3 loop reads CAISESKPGTTNLHF. CDR3 DNA sequence: TGTGCCATCAGTGAGTCGAAGCCAGGGACTACGAACCTCCACTTT.

The CDR3 here is CASTRGFMNTEAFF. The CDR3 DNA follows: TGTGCCAGCACCCGGGGATTTATGAACACTGAAGCTTTCTTT. The V gene is TRBV28, the J gene TRBJ1-1; D gene unclear. Trimming took 7 bases from V and 0 from J, leaving 12 bases between them. The CDR3 runs 14 residues. Germline V lookup: CDR1 MDHEN, CDR2 SYDVKM.

The J gene is TRBJ1-2, the V gene TRBV27; unclear D gene. V lost 2 bases and J lost 2, with 6 bases in between. The CDR3 runs to 13 residues. Germline V lookup: CDR1 MNHEY, CDR2 SMNVEV (reference sequence). The CDR3 protein is CASSLSRNYGYTF. The CDR3 DNA sequence: TGTGCCAGCAGTTTAAGCAGAAACTATGGCTACACCTTC.

The V call is TRBV28, the J call TRBJ2-1, with 8 positions matching TRBD2. V was pared by 7 bases and J by 2 bases, with 7 bases of the junction left unmatched. The CDR3 totals 15 residues. Per the germline V gene, CDR1 is MDHEN and CDR2 is SYDVKM. This CDR3 reads CASIMSSGTYNEQFF. CDR3 DNA sequence: TGTGCCAGCATTATGAGTAGCGGGACCTACAATGAGCAGTTCTTC.